This T cell receptor (beta chain) derives from a study of PD-L1 blockade in urothelial cancer. Study-wide context: Previous chemotherapy exposure amounted to 0 to 3 regimens for patients. Blood drawn 3 weeks (second dose) and 6 weeks after treatment start was analyzed. Blood yielded a median of approximately 150,000 T cells per sample. Regarding the study as a whole: Better progression-free and overall survival followed lower pretreatment blood clonality.

The table came from immunoSEQ multiplex PCR; TCRdb's copy has only in-frame clones and leaves some out. Of fewer than 95,000 clones in the sample, roughly 84% were seen once. In this sample, this clone turned up a few times. The antigen is undetermined. Germline CDR1 and CDR2: SGHRS and YFSETQ. The V segment lost 0 bases and the J segment 5 bases; nucleotides outside the gene matches: 5. The CDR3 runs to 15 residues. Time point given: pretreatment peripheral blood. This sequence was found in a man in his sixties with urothelial cancer. Sequences were derived from PBMCs, sampled around atezolizumab (anti-PD-L1) treatment. The gene calls are TRBV5-1 and TRBJ2-3; 8 nucleotides match TRBD1. The CDR3 DNA sequence: TGCGCCAGCAGCTTGGCGCAGGGGGCAAGAGATACGCAGTATTTT. This codes for CASSLAQGARDTQYF.